What follows describes a single TCR beta chain. These data originate in a study of shared clonotypes between healthy human individuals. Trimming shortened V by 6 bases and J by 2 bases, and 13 bases separated the two germline ends. This CDR3 contains 14 residues. Germline assignment: CDR1 MNHEY and CDR2 SMNVEV (reference sequence). Sequencing was performed with immunoSEQ multiplex PCR; in TCRdb, only in-frame clones are kept and a portion is missing. The top ten hold around 0.4% of the sample, which has 2.3 million or so clones, approximately 95% seen once. The origin of this receptor is a man younger than 35 in good health. Some clones in this sample may be carry-over from other donors' samples. J is TRBJ1-1 and V is TRBV27; D gene uncertain. The sequencing sample was made of naive CD4+ T cells from PBMCs. This sample's subset: CD45RA+ positively selected. CDR3 sequence reads: CASRGYGLNTEAFF. DNA of the CDR3: TGTGCCAGCAGGGGTTACGGACTCAACACTGAAGCTTTCTTT.